This T cell receptor (beta chain) stems from a study of cytomegalovirus exposure and HLA in healthy donors. Unmatched junction bases numbered 14, after V lost 3 bases and J lost 5 bases. The V gene's germline CDR1 is SGHTA and CDR2 FQGTGA. This CDR3 has 18 residues. The PCR contained 60 Vbeta and 13 Jbeta primers. Data came from immunoSEQ multiplex PCR; TCRdb stores just in-frame clones and leaves some out. The data show approximately 180,000 clones, 84% seen once. The receptor's source is a girl between 5 and 17 years old in good health and CMV-seropositive. The V call is TRBV7-3, the J call TRBJ2-3, with 10 nucleotides matching TRBD2. The sample taken for sequencing was PBMCs. CDR3 residues: CASSLGLAKGKVLDTQYF. For the CDR3, the DNA is TGTGCCAGCAGCTTGGGACTAGCGAAGGGGAAAGTATTAGATACGCAGTATTTT.